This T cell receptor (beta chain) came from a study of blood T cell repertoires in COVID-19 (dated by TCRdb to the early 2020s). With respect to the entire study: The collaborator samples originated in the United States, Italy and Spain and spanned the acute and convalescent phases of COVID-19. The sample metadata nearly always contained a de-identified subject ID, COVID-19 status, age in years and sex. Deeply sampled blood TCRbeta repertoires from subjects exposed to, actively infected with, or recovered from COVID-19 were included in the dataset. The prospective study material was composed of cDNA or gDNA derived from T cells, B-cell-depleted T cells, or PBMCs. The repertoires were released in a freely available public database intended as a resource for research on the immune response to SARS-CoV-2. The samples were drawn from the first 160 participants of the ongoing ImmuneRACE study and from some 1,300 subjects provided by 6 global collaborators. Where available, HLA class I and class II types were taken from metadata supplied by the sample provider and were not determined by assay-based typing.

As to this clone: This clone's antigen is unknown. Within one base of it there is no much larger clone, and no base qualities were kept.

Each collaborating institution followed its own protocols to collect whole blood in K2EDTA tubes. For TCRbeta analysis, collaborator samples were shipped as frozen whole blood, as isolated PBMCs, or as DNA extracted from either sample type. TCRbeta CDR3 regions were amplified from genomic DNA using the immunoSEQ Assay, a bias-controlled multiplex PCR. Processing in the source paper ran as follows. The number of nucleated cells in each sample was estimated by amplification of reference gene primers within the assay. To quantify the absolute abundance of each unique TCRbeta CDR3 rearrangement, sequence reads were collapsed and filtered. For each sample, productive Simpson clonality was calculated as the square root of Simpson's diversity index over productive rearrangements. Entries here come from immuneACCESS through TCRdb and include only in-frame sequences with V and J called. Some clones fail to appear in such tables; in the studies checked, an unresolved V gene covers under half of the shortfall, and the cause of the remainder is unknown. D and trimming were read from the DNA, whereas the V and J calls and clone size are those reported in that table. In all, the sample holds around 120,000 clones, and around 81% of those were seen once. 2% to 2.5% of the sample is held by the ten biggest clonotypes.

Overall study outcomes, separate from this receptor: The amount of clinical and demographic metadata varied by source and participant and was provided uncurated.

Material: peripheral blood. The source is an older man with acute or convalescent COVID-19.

The bases read TGTGCCAGTACCTCAGGGGGCTTGGTCAGTGGCTACACCTTC. Protein translation: CASTSGGLVSGYTF. The rearrangement combines TRBV19 with TRBJ1-2; the central 8 bases match TRBD1. The CDR3 runs 14 amino acids, cysteine and phenylalanine included. CDR3 DNA only is kept here, 42 bases in frame from base 1. Trimming removed 7 bases from V and 7 bases from J; the gene matches leave 11 bases unexplained. CDR1 LNHDA and CDR2 SQIVND were looked up in the germline V gene (reference sequence).